The T cell receptor beta chain described here comes from a study of response to subunit inactivated influenza vaccine. Notes on the study in general: Every seasonal influenza vaccination brings in few new T cells, the authors suggested.

TCRdb re-called the RT-PCR reads with MiXCR, one entry per CDR3 protein. The sample has under 800,000 distinct CDR3 sequences, approximately 15% seen once. The germline V gene encodes CDR1 SGHRS and CDR2 YFSETQ. Trimming cost V 7 bases and J 5 bases; bases outside gene matches: 8. The CDR3 totals 15 residues. On this clonotype itself: Its antigen remains unknown.

Specimen: PBMCs from blood, collected around 14 days before vaccination. The chain has TRBV5-1 and TRBJ2-5; TRBD2 matches at 13 bases. This clonotype originated in a man aged 50 to 59 who received an inactivated influenza vaccine. This CDR3 is CASRRGTSGVETQYF. DNA of the CDR3: TGCGCCAGCCGAAGGGGGACTAGCGGGGTGGAGACCCAGTACTTC.